The entry below gives a single TCR beta chain sequence along with its context. One end of the junction is discordant with germline, which a read error may explain. This record belongs to a study of blood T cell repertoires in COVID-19. Study background: The study drew acute and convalescent COVID-19 samples from the United States, Italy and Spain. In each case, the material was cDNA or gDNA derived from T cells, B-cell-depleted T cells, or PBMCs.

In the authors' methods: How many nucleated cells were present was estimated from reference gene primer amplification. The assay was immunoSEQ multiplex PCR, and TCRdb's table has in-frame clones only and misses some. D and trimming were read from the DNA, whereas the V and J calls and clone size are those reported in that table. The sample lists fewer than 400,000 clones, about 86% seen once, with almost 3% in the top ten. CDR3 size: 19 residues. CDR1 MNHEY and CDR2 SMNVEV come from the germline V gene (reference sequence). Sequencing used peripheral blood. This sequence joins TRBV27 and TRBJ2-1, with TRBD2 identical over 16 bases. This receptor was identified in a man aged 30 to 39 with active or convalescent COVID-19. The CDR3 sequence: CVSSPGLAGGASSYNEQFF. The DNA of the CDR3 is TGTGTCAGCAGCCCGGGACTAGCGGGAGGGGCTTCGTCCTACAATGAGCAGTTCTTC.